This is a list of T cell receptor beta chains from one sample in a study of cytomegalovirus exposure and HLA in healthy donors. Profiled with immunoSEQ multiplex PCR; TCRdb holds only in-frame clones, not every one. Here the sample spans over 150,000 clones, approximately 70% being singletons. The sequenced sample was PBMCs. These receptors originate from a woman aged 40 to 55 in good health and CMV-seropositive. CDR3s include the opening cysteine and the closing phenylalanine or tryptophan. Fields, in order: J gene, V gene, clone size, D gene, CDR3 protein, CDR3 DNA. D genes are given only for firm matches. Part of the rows lack a size; the others show once, few, many or a class for expanded clones.

j_call: TRBJ2-3
v_call: TRBV7-9
clone_size: NA
d_call: NA
cdr3_aa: CASSLVASADTQYF
cdr3_nt: TGTGCCAGCAGCTTAGTAGCAAGCGCGGATACGCAGTATTTT

j_call: TRBJ2-2
v_call: TRBV29-1
clone_size: NA
d_call: TRBD1
cdr3_aa: CSVARGPGELFF
cdr3_nt: TGCAGCGTCGCCAGGGGGCCCGGGGAGCTGTTTTTT

j_call: TRBJ2-1
v_call: TRBV19
clone_size: NA
d_call: TRBD2
cdr3_aa: CASGAGTLYNEQFF
cdr3_nt: TGTGCCTCCGGAGCGGGAACCCTTTACAATGAGCAGTTCTTC

j_call: TRBJ2-1
v_call: TRBV7-2
clone_size: NA
d_call: TRBD2
cdr3_aa: CASSLEAGARFF
cdr3_nt: TGTGCCAGCAGCTTAGAGGCGGGAGCGCGGTTCTTC

j_call: TRBJ2-3
v_call: TRBV5-6
clone_size: NA
d_call: NA
cdr3_aa: CASSHMARQADTQYF
cdr3_nt: TGTGCCAGCAGCCACATGGCCAGGCAGGCAGATACGCAGTATTTT

j_call: TRBJ1-5
v_call: TRBV10-3
clone_size: once
d_call: NA
cdr3_aa: CAISVAEGNQPQHF
cdr3_nt: TGTGCCATCAGTGTCGCAGAGGGAAATCAGCCCCAGCATTTT

j_call: TRBJ1-3
v_call: TRBV6-5
clone_size: few
d_call: TRBD1
cdr3_aa: CASSRTGGGNTIYF
cdr3_nt: TGTGCCAGCAGTCGGACAGGAGGTGGAAACACCATATATTTT

j_call: TRBJ2-1
v_call: TRBV19
clone_size: few
d_call: NA
cdr3_aa: CASSIRVSPLGNEQFF
cdr3_nt: TGTGCCAGTAGTATCAGGGTCTCCCCCCTGGGCAATGAGCAGTTCTTC

j_call: TRBJ2-5
v_call: TRBV9
clone_size: NA
d_call: TRBD1
cdr3_aa: CASSSTGQGLETQYF
cdr3_nt: TGTGCCAGCAGCTCAACGGGACAGGGATTGGAGACCCAGTACTTC

j_call: TRBJ1-1
v_call: TRBV27
clone_size: NA
d_call: NA
cdr3_aa: CASSFISRGNTEAFF
cdr3_nt: TGTGCCAGCAGTTTTATTAGCAGGGGCAACACTGAAGCTTTCTTT

j_call: TRBJ1-1
v_call: TRBV10-3
clone_size: NA
d_call: TRBD1
cdr3_aa: CAISGGTGVRETEAFF
cdr3_nt: TGTGCCATCAGTGGCGGGACAGGGGTGAGGGAAACTGAAGCTTTCTTT

j_call: TRBJ2-4
v_call: TRBV2
clone_size: NA
d_call: NA
cdr3_aa: CASSEQGTAKNIQYF
cdr3_nt: TGTGCCAGCAGTGAACAGGGTACGGCCAAAAACATTCAGTACTTC

j_call: TRBJ2-5
v_call: TRBV9
clone_size: NA
d_call: TRBD1
cdr3_aa: CASSGPGGREETQYF
cdr3_nt: TGTGCCAGCAGCGGACCAGGGGGCCGTGAAGAGACCCAGTACTTC

j_call: TRBJ1-1
v_call: TRBV13
clone_size: NA
d_call: NA
cdr3_aa: CASSLLGYRANTEAFF
cdr3_nt: TGTGCCAGCAGCTTACTCGGCTACAGGGCGAACACTGAAGCTTTCTTT

j_call: TRBJ2-5
v_call: TRBV5-1
clone_size: NA
d_call: TRBD2
cdr3_aa: CASSSPGGGLETQYF
cdr3_nt: TGCGCCAGCAGCTCTCCGGGGGGGGGATTAGAGACCCAGTACTTC

j_call: TRBJ2-5
v_call: TRBV27
clone_size: NA
d_call: TRBD1
cdr3_aa: CASSYRGLGQETQYF
cdr3_nt: TGTGCCAGCAGCTACAGGGGGCTAGGGCAAGAGACCCAGTACTTC

j_call: TRBJ2-5
v_call: TRBV7-3
clone_size: NA
d_call: TRBD2
cdr3_aa: CASSPTSGGAETQYF
cdr3_nt: TGTGCCAGCAGCCCAACTAGCGGGGGGGCTGAGACCCAGTACTTC

j_call: TRBJ1-1
v_call: TRBV4-1
clone_size: NA
d_call: NA
cdr3_aa: CASSQANVQMNTEAFF
cdr3_nt: TGCGCCAGCAGCCAAGCAAACGTACAGATGAACACTGAAGCTTTCTTT

j_call: TRBJ1-2
v_call: TRBV28
clone_size: few
d_call: TRBD1
cdr3_aa: CASRQTGGYGYTF
cdr3_nt: TGTGCCAGCAGACAAACAGGGGGCTATGGCTACACCTTC

j_call: TRBJ2-7
v_call: TRBV5-6
clone_size: NA
d_call: NA
cdr3_aa: CASSLWAPGHREQYF
cdr3_nt: TGTGCCAGCAGCTTGTGGGCCCCGGGACACCGGGAGCAGTACTTC

j_call: TRBJ2-2
v_call: TRBV29-1
clone_size: NA
d_call: TRBD2
cdr3_aa: CSVLAGNTGELFF
cdr3_nt: TGCAGCGTTCTAGCGGGGAACACCGGGGAGCTGTTTTTT

j_call: TRBJ1-5
v_call: TRBV2
clone_size: NA
d_call: TRBD1
cdr3_aa: CASSPAGQISNQPQHF
cdr3_nt: TGTGCCAGCAGCCCGGCGGGACAGATTAGCAATCAGCCCCAGCATTTT

j_call: TRBJ1-1
v_call: TRBV28
clone_size: NA
d_call: NA
cdr3_aa: CASSPQGRMNTEAFF
cdr3_nt: TGTGCCAGCAGTCCACAGGGAAGGATGAACACTGAAGCTTTCTTT

j_call: TRBJ2-1
v_call: TRBV29-1
clone_size: NA
d_call: NA
cdr3_aa: CSVEESEWADEQFF
cdr3_nt: TGCAGCGTTGAAGAGAGTGAGTGGGCTGATGAGCAGTTCTTC

j_call: TRBJ2-3
v_call: TRBV6-1
clone_size: NA
d_call: TRBD2
cdr3_aa: CASTGGGPTDTQYF
cdr3_nt: TGTGCCAGCACGGGGGGAGGGCCCACAGATACGCAGTATTTT

j_call: TRBJ1-4
v_call: TRBV4-1
clone_size: NA
d_call: NA
cdr3_aa: CASSQALRSTNEKLFF
cdr3_nt: TGCGCCAGCAGCCAAGCTTTGAGATCAACTAATGAAAAACTGTTTTTT

j_call: TRBJ1-2
v_call: TRBV2
clone_size: NA
d_call: NA
cdr3_aa: CASKGRENYGYTF
cdr3_nt: TGTGCCAGCAAGGGGAGGGAGAACTATGGCTACACCTTC

j_call: TRBJ1-2
v_call: TRBV5-1
clone_size: NA
d_call: TRBD1
cdr3_aa: CASSFQGADYGYTF
cdr3_nt: TGCGCCAGCAGCTTTCAGGGGGCTGACTATGGCTACACCTTC

j_call: TRBJ2-3
v_call: TRBV2
clone_size: NA
d_call: TRBD2
cdr3_aa: CASREGLAGGGSTDTQYF
cdr3_nt: TGTGCCAGCAGGGAGGGACTAGCGGGGGGGGGTAGCACAGATACGCAGTATTTT

j_call: TRBJ2-7
v_call: TRBV6-1
clone_size: once
d_call: NA
cdr3_aa: CASSETLAYEQYF
cdr3_nt: TGTGCCAGCAGTGAAACCCTAGCCTACGAGCAGTACTTC